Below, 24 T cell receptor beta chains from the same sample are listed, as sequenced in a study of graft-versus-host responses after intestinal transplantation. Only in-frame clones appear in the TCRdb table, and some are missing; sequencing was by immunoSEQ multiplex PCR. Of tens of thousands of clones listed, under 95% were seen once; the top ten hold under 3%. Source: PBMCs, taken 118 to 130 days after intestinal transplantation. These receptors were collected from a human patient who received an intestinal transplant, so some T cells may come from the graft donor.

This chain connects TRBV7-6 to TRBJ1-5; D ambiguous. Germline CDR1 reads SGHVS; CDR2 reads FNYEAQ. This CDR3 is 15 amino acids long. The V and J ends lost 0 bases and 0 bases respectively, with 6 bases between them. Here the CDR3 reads CASSLAPYSNQPQHF. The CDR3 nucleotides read TGTGCCAGCAGCTTAGCACCTTATAGCAATCAGCCCCAGCATTTT.

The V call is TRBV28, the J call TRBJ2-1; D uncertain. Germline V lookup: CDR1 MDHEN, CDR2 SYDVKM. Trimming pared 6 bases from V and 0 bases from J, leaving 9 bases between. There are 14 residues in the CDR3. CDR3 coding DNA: TGTGCCAGCAGCTTGGATAGCTCCTACAATGAGCAGTTCTTC. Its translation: CASSLDSSYNEQFF.

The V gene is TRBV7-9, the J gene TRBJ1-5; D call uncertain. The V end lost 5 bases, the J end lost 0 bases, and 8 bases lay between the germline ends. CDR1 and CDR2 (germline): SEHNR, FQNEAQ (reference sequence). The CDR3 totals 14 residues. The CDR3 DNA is TGTGCCAGCAGCGACTACTATAGCAATCAGCCCCAGCATTTT. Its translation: CASSDYYSNQPQHF.

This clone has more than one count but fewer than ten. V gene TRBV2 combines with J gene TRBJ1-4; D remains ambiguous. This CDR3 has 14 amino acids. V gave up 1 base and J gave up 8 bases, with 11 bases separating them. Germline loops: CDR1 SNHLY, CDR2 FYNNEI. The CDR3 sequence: CASSEGTLLEKLFF. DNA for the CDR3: TGTGCCAGCAGTGAAGGGACCCTCTTGGAAAAACTGTTTTTT.

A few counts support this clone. CDR3 sequence (DNA): TGTGCCAGCTCACCACCGTACACCTCGAGTTCCGGGGAGCTGTTTTTT. It codes for CASSPPYTSSSGELFF. The rearrangement uses TRBV18 and TRBJ2-2, with D uncertain. Germline-derived CDR1 and CDR2 are KGHSH and LQKENI. V lost 0 bases, J lost 6 bases, and 14 bases lay in between. The CDR3 totals 16 residues.

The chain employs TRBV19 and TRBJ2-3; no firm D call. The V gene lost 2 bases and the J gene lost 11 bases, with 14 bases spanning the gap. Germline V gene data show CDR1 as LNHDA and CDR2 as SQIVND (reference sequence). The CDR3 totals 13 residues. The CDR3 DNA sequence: TGTGCCAGTAGTATACAGGTTATGATTGGGCAGTATTTT. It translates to CASSIQVMIGQYF.

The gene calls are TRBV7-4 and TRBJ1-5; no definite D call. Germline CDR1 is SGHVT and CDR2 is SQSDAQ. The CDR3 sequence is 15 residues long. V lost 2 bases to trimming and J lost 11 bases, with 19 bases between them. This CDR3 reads CASSLNSLLGLAQHF. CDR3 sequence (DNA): TGTGCCAGCAGCTTAAATAGCCTACTCGGGCTGGCCCAGCATTTT.

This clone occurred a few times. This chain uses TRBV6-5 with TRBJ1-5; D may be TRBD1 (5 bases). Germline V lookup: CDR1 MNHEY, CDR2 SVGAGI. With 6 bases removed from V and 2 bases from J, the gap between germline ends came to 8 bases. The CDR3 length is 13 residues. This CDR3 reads CASRSRGNQPQHF. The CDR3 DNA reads TGTGCCAGCAGATCCAGGGGCAATCAGCCCCAGCATTTT.

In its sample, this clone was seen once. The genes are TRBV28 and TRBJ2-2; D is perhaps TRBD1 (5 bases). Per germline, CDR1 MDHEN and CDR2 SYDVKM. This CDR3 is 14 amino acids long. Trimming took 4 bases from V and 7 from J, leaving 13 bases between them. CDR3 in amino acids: CASSSPGYVGELFF. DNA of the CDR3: TGTGCCAGCAGTTCACCAGGGTACGTCGGGGAGCTGTTTTTT.

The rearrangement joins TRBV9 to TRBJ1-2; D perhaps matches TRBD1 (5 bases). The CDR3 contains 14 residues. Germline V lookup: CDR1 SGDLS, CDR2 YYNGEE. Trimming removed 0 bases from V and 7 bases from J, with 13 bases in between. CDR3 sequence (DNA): TGTGCCAGCAGCGTAGGTGGGGCCTCCCGTGGCTACACCTTC. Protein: CASSVGGASRGYTF. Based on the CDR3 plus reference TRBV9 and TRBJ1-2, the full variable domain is DSGVTQTPKHLITATGQRVTLRCSPRSGDLSVYWYQQSLDQGLQFLIQYYNGEERAKGNILERFSAQQFPDLHSELNLSSLELGDSALYFCASSVGGASRGYTFGSGTRLTVV.

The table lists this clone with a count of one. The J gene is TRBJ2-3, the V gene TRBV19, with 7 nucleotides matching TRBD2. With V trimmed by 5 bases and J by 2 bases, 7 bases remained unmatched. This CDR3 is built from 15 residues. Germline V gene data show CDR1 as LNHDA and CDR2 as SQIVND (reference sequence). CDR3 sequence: CASSGGDPYTDTQYF. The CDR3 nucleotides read TGTGCCAGTAGTGGGGGGGACCCCTACACAGATACGCAGTATTTT.

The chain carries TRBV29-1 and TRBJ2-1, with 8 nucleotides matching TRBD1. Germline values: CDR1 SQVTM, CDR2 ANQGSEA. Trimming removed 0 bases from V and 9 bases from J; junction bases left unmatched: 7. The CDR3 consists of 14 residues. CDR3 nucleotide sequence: TGCAGCGTTGAAGACCCCAGGGGGCTGGTTGAGCAGTTCTTC. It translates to CSVEDPRGLVEQFF.

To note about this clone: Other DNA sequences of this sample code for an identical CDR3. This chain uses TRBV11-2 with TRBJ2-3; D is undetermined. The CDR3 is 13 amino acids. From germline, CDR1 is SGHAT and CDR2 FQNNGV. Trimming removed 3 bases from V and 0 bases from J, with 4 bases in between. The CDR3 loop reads CASSLTSTDTQYF. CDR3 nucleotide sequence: TGTGCCAGCAGCTTGACCAGCACAGATACGCAGTATTTT. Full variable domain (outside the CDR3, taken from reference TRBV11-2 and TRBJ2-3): EAGVAQSPRYKIIEKRQSVAFWCNPISGHATLYWYQQILGQGPKLLIQFQNNGVVDDSQLPKDRFSAERLKGVDSTLKIQPAKLEDSAVYLCASSLTSTDTQYFGPGTRLTVL.

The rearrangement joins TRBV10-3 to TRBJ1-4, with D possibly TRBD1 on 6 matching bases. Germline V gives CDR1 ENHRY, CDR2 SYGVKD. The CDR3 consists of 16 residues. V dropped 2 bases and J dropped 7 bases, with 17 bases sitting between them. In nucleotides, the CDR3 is TGTGCCATCAGTGAGGGGGGCGGCCCTCTGGGTGAAAAACTGTTTTTT. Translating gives CAISEGGGPLGEKLFF.

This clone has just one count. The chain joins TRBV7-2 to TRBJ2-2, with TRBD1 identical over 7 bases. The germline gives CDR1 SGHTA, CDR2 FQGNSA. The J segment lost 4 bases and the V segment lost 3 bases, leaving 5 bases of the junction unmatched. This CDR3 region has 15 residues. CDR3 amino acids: CASSLGDRPTGELFF. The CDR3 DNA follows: TGTGCCAGCAGCTTGGGGGACAGACCCACCGGGGAGCTGTTTTTT.

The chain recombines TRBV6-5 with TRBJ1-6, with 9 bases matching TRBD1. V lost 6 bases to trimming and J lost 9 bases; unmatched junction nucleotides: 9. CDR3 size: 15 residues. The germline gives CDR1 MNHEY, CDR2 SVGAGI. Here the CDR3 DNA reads TGTGCCAGCAGCCTTGCCACAGGGGGCTCTTCACCCCTCCACTTT. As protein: CASSLATGGSSPLHF.

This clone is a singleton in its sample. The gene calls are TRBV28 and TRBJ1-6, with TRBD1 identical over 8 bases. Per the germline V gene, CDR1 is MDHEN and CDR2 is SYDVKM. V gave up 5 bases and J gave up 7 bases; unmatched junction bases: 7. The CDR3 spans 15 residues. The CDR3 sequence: CASSSGGTGNSPLHF. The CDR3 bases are TGTGCCAGCAGTAGTGGAGGGACAGGAAATTCACCCCTCCACTTT.

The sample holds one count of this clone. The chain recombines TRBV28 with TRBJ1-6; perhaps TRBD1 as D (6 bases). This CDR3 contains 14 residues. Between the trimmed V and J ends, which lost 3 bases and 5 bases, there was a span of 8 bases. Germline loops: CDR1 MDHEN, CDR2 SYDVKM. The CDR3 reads CASSFPGDNSPLHF. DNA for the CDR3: TGTGCCAGCAGTTTCCCAGGGGATAATTCACCCCTCCACTTT.

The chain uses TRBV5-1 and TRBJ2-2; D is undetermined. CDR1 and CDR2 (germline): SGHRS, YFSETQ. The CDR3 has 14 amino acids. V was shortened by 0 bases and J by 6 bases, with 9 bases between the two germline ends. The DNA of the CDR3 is TGCGCCAGCAGCTTGGGTGTTAGCCCCGGGGAGCTGTTTTTT. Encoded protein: CASSLGVSPGELFF. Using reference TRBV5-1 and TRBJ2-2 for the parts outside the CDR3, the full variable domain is KAGVTQTPRYLIKTRGQQVTLSCSPISGHRSVSWYQQTPGQGLQFLFEYFSETQRNKGNFPGRFSGRQFSNSRSEMNVSTLELGDSALYLCASSLGVSPGELFFGEGSRLTVL.

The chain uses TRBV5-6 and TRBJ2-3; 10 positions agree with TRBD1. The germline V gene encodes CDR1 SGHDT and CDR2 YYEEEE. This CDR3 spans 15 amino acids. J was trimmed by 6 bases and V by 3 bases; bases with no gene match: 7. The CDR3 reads CASSSRDRGPDTQYF. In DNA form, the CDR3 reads TGTGCCAGCAGCTCCCGGGACAGGGGCCCCGATACGCAGTATTTT.

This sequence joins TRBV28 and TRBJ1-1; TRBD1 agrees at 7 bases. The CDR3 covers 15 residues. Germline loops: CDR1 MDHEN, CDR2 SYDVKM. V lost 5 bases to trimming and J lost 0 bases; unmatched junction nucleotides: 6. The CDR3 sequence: CASSPPGQMNTEAFF. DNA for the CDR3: TGTGCCAGCAGTCCTCCGGGACAGATGAACACTGAAGCTTTCTTT.

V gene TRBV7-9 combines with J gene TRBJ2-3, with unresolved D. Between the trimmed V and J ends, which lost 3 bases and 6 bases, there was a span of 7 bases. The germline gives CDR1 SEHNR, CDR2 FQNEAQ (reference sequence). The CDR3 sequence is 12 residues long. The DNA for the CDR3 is TGTGCCAGCAGCTTTGCCTTGGATACGCAGTATTTT. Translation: CASSFALDTQYF.

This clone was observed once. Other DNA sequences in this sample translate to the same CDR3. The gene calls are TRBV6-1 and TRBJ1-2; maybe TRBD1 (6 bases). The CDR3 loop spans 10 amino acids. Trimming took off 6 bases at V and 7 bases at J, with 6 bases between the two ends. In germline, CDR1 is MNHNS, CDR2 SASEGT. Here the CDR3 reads CASRQGGYTF. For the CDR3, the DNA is TGTGCCAGCAGACAGGGTGGCTACACCTTC.

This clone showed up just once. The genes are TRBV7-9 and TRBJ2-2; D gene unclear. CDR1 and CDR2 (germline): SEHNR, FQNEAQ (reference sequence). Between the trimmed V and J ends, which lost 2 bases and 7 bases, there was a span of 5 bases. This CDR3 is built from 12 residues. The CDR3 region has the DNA TGTGCCAGCAGCTTAATAAGCGGGGAGCTGTTTTTT. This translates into CASSLISGELFF. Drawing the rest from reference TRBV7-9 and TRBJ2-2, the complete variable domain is DTGVSQNPRHKITKRGQNVTFRCDPISEHNRLYWYRQTLGQGPEFLTYFQNEAQLEKSRLLSDRFSAERPKGSFSTLEIQRTEQGDSAMYLCASSLISGELFFGEGSRLTVL.